The 31 T cell receptor beta chains below all came from one sample that was sequenced in a study of control samples from healthy donors and cancer patients. Assay: immunoSEQ multiplex PCR; the TCRdb copy retains only in-frame clones and omits some. The sample records fewer than 95,000 clones, 70% to 90% being singletons. The sequenced material came from blood. The origin of the receptors is a woman in her thirties or forties in good health.

The V call is TRBV12-5, the J call TRBJ2-3; no clear D. Germline V gene lookup returns CDR1 LGHNT and CDR2 FRNRAP. The germline V and J ends were trimmed by 0 bases and 6 bases, with 13 bases remaining between them. CDR3 length equals 15 residues. CDR3 nucleotide sequence: TGTGCTAGTGGTTTGGTACTTCTGACCGGGGATACGCAGTATTTT. It yields the protein CASGLVLLTGDTQYF.

The V gene is TRBV10-3, the J gene TRBJ2-7; TRBD1 aligns across 12 bases. The germline gives CDR1 ENHRY, CDR2 SYGVKD. V dropped 0 bases and J dropped 7; count of bases not matched to a gene: 4. The CDR3 spans 15 residues. The CDR3 is CAISESGTGGGEQYF. The CDR3 bases are TGTGCCATCAGTGAGTCGGGGACAGGGGGCGGAGAGCAGTACTTC.

The chain carries TRBV5-4 and TRBJ2-1; D unclear. CDR1 and CDR2 from the germline V gene are SGHNT and YYREEE (reference sequence). This CDR3 has 13 amino acids. Trimming removed 2 bases from V and 5 bases from J, with 8 bases in between. DNA for the CDR3: TGTGCCAGCAGCTTAAACAGCAACAATGAGCAGTTCTTC. Protein: CASSLNSNNEQFF.

The chain uses TRBV25-1 and TRBJ1-2, with unresolved D. V was pared by 4 bases and J by 4 bases, with 22 bases between. This CDR3 is 17 amino acids long. CDR1 is MGHDK and CDR2 is SYGVNS in the germline V gene. CDR3 nucleotides: TGTGCCAGCAGTGCCTGGGGTGGACCGGCTGCAATCTATGGCTACACCTTC. Residues: CASSAWGGPAAIYGYTF.

As to this clone: The DNA is omitted, as the CDR3 cannot be located on it reliably, and the CDR3 follows TCRdb's listing. The V gene is TRBV7-9, the J gene TRBJ1-3. The CDR3 is 13 amino acids long, termini counted. Germline V gives CDR1 SEHNR, CDR2 FQNEAQ (reference sequence). The CDR3 sequence: CASSFGPGDTIYF.

The chain recombines TRBV12-3 or TRBV12-4 with TRBJ1-2; TRBD1 matches 8 bases. The V segment lost 3 bases and the J segment 12 bases; nucleotides outside the gene matches: 9. The CDR3 has 13 amino acids. For the CDR3, the DNA is TGTGCCAGCAGTTTGAAGACAGGGGAAGGGAACACCTTC. Its translation: CASSLKTGEGNTF.

The rearrangement uses TRBV4-1 and TRBJ2-2, with D possibly matching TRBD1 (6 bases). This CDR3 is built from 14 residues. V was shortened by 4 bases and J by 2 bases, with 8 bases between the two germline ends. Germline V gene data show CDR1 as MGHRA and CDR2 as YSYEKL. In nucleotides, the CDR3 is TGCGCCAGCAGCCCGGGACAAAACACCGGGGAGCTGTTTTTT. Translation gives CASSPGQNTGELFF.

This chain joins TRBV2 and TRBJ2-2; TRBD1 might be the D (5 bases). The germline gives CDR1 SNHLY, CDR2 FYNNEI. The V gene lost 5 bases and the J gene lost 5 bases, with 6 bases spanning the gap. The CDR3 extends over 12 amino acids. CDR3 in DNA: TGTGCCAGCAGTTACAGGACCGGGGAGCTGTTTTTT. It encodes CASSYRTGELFF.

The chain uses TRBV5-1 and TRBJ1-1, with D unclear. CDR3 size: 14 residues. Germline V CDR1 and CDR2: SGHRS, YFSETQ. The V and J ends lost 2 bases and 0 bases respectively, with 8 bases between them. In DNA form, the CDR3 reads TGCGCCAGCAGCTTCTCGAACATGAACACTGAAGCTTTCTTT. It codes for CASSFSNMNTEAFF.

This clone was observed once. The rearrangement links TRBV6-5 to TRBJ2-1; D may be TRBD1 (6 bases). This CDR3 contains 14 residues. Germline CDR1 reads MNHEY; CDR2 reads SVGAGI. The V gene lost 7 bases and the J gene lost 5 bases, with 15 bases spanning the gap. Written as DNA, the CDR3 is TGTGCCAGCATCAAAGTGGACAGCCACAATGAGCAGTTCTTC. The encoded protein is CASIKVDSHNEQFF.

This clone has only a few counts. The chain carries TRBV2 and TRBJ1-5, with 10 positions matching TRBD1. The J segment lost 1 base and the V segment lost 6 bases, leaving 3 bases of the junction unmatched. The CDR3 has 15 residues. CDR1 and CDR2 (germline): SNHLY, FYNNEI. Here the CDR3 reads CASSRDRGSNQPQHF. The CDR3 nucleotides are TGTGCCAGCAGCCGGGACAGGGGAAGCAATCAGCCCCAGCATTTT. The whole variable domain, remainder taken from reference TRBV2 and TRBJ1-5, is EPEVTQTPSHQVTQMGQEVILRCVPISNHLYFYWYRQILGQKVEFLVSFYNNEISEKSEIFDDQFSVERPDGSNFTLKIRSTKLEDSAMYFCASSRDRGSNQPQHFGDGTRLSIL.

The chain links TRBV21-1 to TRBJ1-1. TRBV21-1 is annotated as a pseudogene. CDR3 length: 12 amino acids. In nucleotides, the CDR3 is TGTGCCAGCAGCACGAGGAACACTGAAGCTTTCTTT. It specifies CASSTRNTEAFF.

This sequence joins TRBV29-1 and TRBJ1-4, with unresolved D. This CDR3 has 14 amino acids. Trimming took off 6 bases at V and 4 bases at J, with 15 bases between the two ends. Looked up from germline, CDR1 is SQVTM and CDR2 is ANQGSEA. The chain's CDR3 is CSVQPGGRNEKLFF. The CDR3 coding sequence is TGCAGCGTCCAACCGGGAGGCCGTAATGAAAAACTGTTTTTT.

The J gene is TRBJ1-2, the V gene TRBV4-3; no reliable D call. Trimming removed 0 bases from V and 7 bases from J, with 15 bases in between. The V gene's germline CDR1 is LGHNA and CDR2 YSLEER. CDR3 size: 15 residues. CDR3 DNA sequence: TGCGCCAGCAGCCAAGATCCGCGAAGCTCTGGTGGCTACACCTTC. Translated, it gives CASSQDPRSSGGYTF.

This clone has just a few counts. V gene TRBV20-1 combines with J gene TRBJ2-7; D unclear. Trimming took 1 base from V and 5 from J, leaving 6 bases between them. The length of the CDR3 is 11 residues. Germline V gives CDR1 DFQATT, CDR2 SNEGSKA (reference sequence). The CDR3 region is CSARGRNEQYF. The CDR3 coding sequence is TGCAGTGCTAGAGGTAGGAACGAGCAGTACTTC.

The chain is built from TRBV6-1 and TRBJ1-4; D uncertain. Germline loops: CDR1 MNHNS, CDR2 SASEGT. V was trimmed by 2 bases and J by 8 bases, leaving 27 bases between them. The CDR3 sequence is 19 residues long. DNA of the CDR3: TGTGCCAGCAGTGAACCTCAAGCCTTAGGTCTAAGGGCGAACGAAAAACTGTTTTTT. It codes for CASSEPQALGLRANEKLFF.

The genes are TRBV7-2 and TRBJ1-2; D not resolved. Deletions cut 4 bases from V and 2 bases from J, with 11 bases between. CDR1 SGHTA and CDR2 FQGNSA come from the germline V gene. CDR3 length: 14 amino acids. Written as DNA, the CDR3 is TGTGCCAGCAGCTCGACCAGCCAGAACTATGGCTACACCTTC. Amino acid sequence: CASSSTSQNYGYTF. Drawing the rest from reference TRBV7-2 and TRBJ1-2, the complete variable domain is GAGVSQSPSNKVTEKGKDVELRCDPISGHTALYWYRQSLGQGLEFLIYFQGNSAPDKSGLPSDRFSAERTGGSVSTLTIQRTQQEDSAVYLCASSSTSQNYGYTFGSGTRLTVV.

The chain has TRBV4-1 and TRBJ1-4, with D unresolved. Per the germline V gene, CDR1 is MGHRA and CDR2 is YSYEKL. The CDR3 covers 15 residues. The germline V and J ends were trimmed by 0 bases and 5 bases, with 10 bases remaining between them. The DNA of the CDR3 is TGCGCCAGCAGCCAAGATCTTGGCCAGAATGAAAAACTGTTTTTT. Amino acids: CASSQDLGQNEKLFF.

The chain has TRBV27 and TRBJ2-3; the D is unclear. The CDR3 totals 14 residues. Deletions cut 0 bases from V and 0 bases from J, with 4 bases between. Germline V gene lookup returns CDR1 MNHEY and CDR2 SMNVEV (reference sequence). The CDR3 reads CASSLSRSTDTQYF. The CDR3 nucleotides read TGTGCCAGCAGTTTATCGCGCAGCACAGATACGCAGTATTTT.

This clone has more than one count but fewer than ten. The chain joins TRBV7-3 to TRBJ1-3; D is possibly TRBD1 (5 bases). Germline V gene data show CDR1 as SGHTA and CDR2 as FQGTGA. Trimming cost V 2 bases and J 2 bases, with 7 bases left between them. CDR3 length equals 14 residues. CDR3 sequence (DNA): TGTGCCAGCAGCTTAGGCAGGGCTGGAAACACCATATATTTT. Protein product: CASSLGRAGNTIYF.

This clone appeared a few times. V and J are TRBV10-3 and TRBJ1-1; 7 positions match TRBD1. The ends lost 3 bases at V and 5 bases at J; junction bases unmatched: 9. The germline CDR1 and CDR2 sequences are ENHRY and SYGVKD. The CDR3 is made up of 15 amino acids. CDR3 in DNA: TGTGCCATCAGTGACGGAGAGGGGGCGAGGACTGAAGCTTTCTTT. As protein: CAISDGEGARTEAFF.

The rearrangement links TRBV29-1 to TRBJ2-7, with 7 bases aligning to TRBD1. Looked up from germline, CDR1 is SQVTM and CDR2 is ANQGSEA. The CDR3 runs to 11 residues. V shed 7 bases, J shed 6 bases, and the junction held 6 bases outside the gene matches. CDR3 sequence reads: CSEKQGIEQYF. The CDR3, as DNA: TGCAGCGAGAAACAGGGGATCGAGCAGTACTTC.

The chain couples TRBV6-6 to TRBJ1-1; TRBD1 agrees at 7 bases. The CDR3 runs to 14 residues. V gave up 0 bases and J gave up 4 bases; unmatched junction bases: 2. In germline, CDR1 is MNHNY, CDR2 SVGAGI (reference sequence). The CDR3 DNA is TGTGCCAGCAGTTACTCACAGGGGCCCACTGAAGCTTTCTTT. Translating gives CASSYSQGPTEAFF.

The gene calls are TRBV5-6 and TRBJ2-2, with D perhaps being TRBD1 or TRBD2 (5 bases each). V gave up 4 bases and J gave up 2 bases, with 12 bases separating them. Germline V gives CDR1 SGHDT, CDR2 YYEEEE. The CDR3 length is 15 residues. The CDR3 spells CASSGPGPNTGELFF. The CDR3 bases are TGTGCCAGCAGCGGACCGGGGCCCAACACCGGGGAGCTGTTTTTT.

V and J are TRBV6-5 and TRBJ1-1; D not resolved. With 8 bases removed from V and 1 base from J, the gap between germline ends came to 8 bases. Germline V gene sequence: CDR1 MNHEY, CDR2 SVGAGI. The CDR3 totals 12 residues. The DNA of the CDR3 is TGTGCCAGCCACCGGGGGAACACTGAAGCTTTCTTT. Encoded protein: CASHRGNTEAFF.

This clone appeared once. The chain links TRBV5-4 to TRBJ1-3, with a tentative D call TRBD1 (5 bases). The CDR3 runs to 15 residues. Germline loops: CDR1 SGHNT, CDR2 YYREEE (reference sequence). Trimming stripped 1 base from V and 4 bases from J, with 12 bases between. DNA for the CDR3: TGTGCCAGCAGCTTGAAGGCAGGGAAGGGAAACACCATATATTTT. Translation gives CASSLKAGKGNTIYF.

This clone was picked up a small number of times. The chain employs TRBV29-1 and TRBJ1-4; 7 bases line up with TRBD1. Trimming at V came to 6 bases and at J to 2 bases, leaving 6 bases not matched to a gene. Germline-derived CDR1 and CDR2 are SQVTM and ANQGSEA. The CDR3 is made up of 14 amino acids. Here the CDR3 reads CSVTTGATNEKLFF. CDR3 nucleotides: TGCAGCGTCACCACAGGGGCCACTAATGAAAAACTGTTTTTT. Full variable domain (rest looked up from reference TRBV29-1 and TRBJ1-4): SAVISQKPSRDICQRGTSLTIQCQVDSQVTMMFWYRQQPGQSLTLIATANQGSEATYESGFVIDKFPISRPNLTFSTLTVSNMSPEDSSIYLCSVTTGATNEKLFFGSGTQLSVL.

Turning to this clone: This sample also contains other DNA sequences that code for the same CDR3. The V call is TRBV7-2, the J call TRBJ1-1, with 8 bases aligning to TRBD1. Trimming removed 2 bases from V and 6 bases from J; junction bases left unmatched: 2. Germline V gene sequence: CDR1 SGHTA, CDR2 FQGNSA. The length of the CDR3 is 13 residues. In nucleotides, the CDR3 is TGTGCCAGCAGCTTACAGGGGGCGTCTGAAGCTTTCTTT. Protein: CASSLQGASEAFF.

The chain has TRBV19 and TRBJ1-4; TRBD1 matches 8 bases. V shed 8 bases, J shed 0 bases, and the junction held 5 bases outside the gene matches. CDR3 length: 15 residues. Germline V CDR1 and CDR2: LNHDA, SQIVND (reference sequence). Written as DNA, the CDR3 is TGTGCCAGTTCGGGACAGGCGGCAACTAATGAAAAACTGTTTTTT. Translation gives CASSGQAATNEKLFF.

This chain connects TRBV25-1 to TRBJ1-3; 9 bases align to TRBD1. J was trimmed by 0 bases and V by 5 bases; bases with no gene match: 5. Germline V gene data show CDR1 as MGHDK and CDR2 as SYGVNS. This CDR3 comprises 16 residues. CDR3 residues: CASSWGQGRSGNTIYF. DNA of the CDR3: TGTGCCAGCAGTTGGGGACAGGGACGCTCTGGAAACACCATATATTTT.

The V gene is TRBV19, the J gene TRBJ1-5; the D gene is possibly TRBD1 (6 bases). V gave up 5 bases and J gave up 8 bases, with 16 bases separating them. CDR1 LNHDA and CDR2 SQIVND come from the germline V gene (reference sequence). The CDR3 is made up of 14 amino acids. In DNA form, the CDR3 reads TGTGCCAGTAGTTATGACTTCGAGGGGGAGCCCCAGCATTTT. Residues: CASSYDFEGEPQHF.